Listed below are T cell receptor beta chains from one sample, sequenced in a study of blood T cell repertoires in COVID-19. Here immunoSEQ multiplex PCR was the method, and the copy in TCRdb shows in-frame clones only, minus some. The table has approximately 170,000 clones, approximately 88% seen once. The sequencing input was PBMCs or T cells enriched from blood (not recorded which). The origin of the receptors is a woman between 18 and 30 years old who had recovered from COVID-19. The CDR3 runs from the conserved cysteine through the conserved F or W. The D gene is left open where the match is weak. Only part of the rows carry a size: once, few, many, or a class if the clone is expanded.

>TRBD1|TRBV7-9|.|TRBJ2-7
TGTGCCAGCAGCCATCAGGGGGCCGACGAGCAGTACTTC
CASSHQGADEQYF
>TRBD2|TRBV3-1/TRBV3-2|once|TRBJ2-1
TGTGCCAGCAGCCAACAACTAGCGGGGAAGAATGAGCAGTTCTTC
CASSQQLAGKNEQFF
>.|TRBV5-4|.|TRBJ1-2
TGTGCCAGCAGCAGCGGGGACACCGCGCCGTTTAACTATGGCTACACCTTC
CASSSGDTAPFNYGYTF
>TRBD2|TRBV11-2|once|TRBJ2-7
TGTGCCAGCAGCCCGGGACTAGCGGGGCTAACCACCTACGAGCAGTACTTC
CASSPGLAGLTTYEQYF
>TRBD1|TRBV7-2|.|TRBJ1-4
TGTGCCAGCAGCACCGACAGGGGGAATGAAAAACTGTTTTTT
CASSTDRGNEKLFF
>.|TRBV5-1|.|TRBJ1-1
TGCGCCAGCAGCGGAACGGACAAGGTGAACACTGAAGCTTTCTTT
CASSGTDKVNTEAFF
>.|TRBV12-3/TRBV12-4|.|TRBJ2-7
TGTGCCAGCAGCCAACTCCTTCCCTACGAGCAGTACTTC
CASSQLLPYEQYF
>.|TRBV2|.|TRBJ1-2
TGTGCCAGCAGTGAAGCGCCGGGTAGGAGCTATGGCTACACCTTC
CASSEAPGRSYGYTF
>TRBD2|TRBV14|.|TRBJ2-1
TGTGCCAGCAGCTGGGGACTAGCGGGAGTATATGAGCAGTTCTTC
CASSWGLAGVYEQFF
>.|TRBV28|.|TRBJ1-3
TGTGCCAGCAGTGCGCAGGACAGTTGGTACACCATATATTTT
CASSAQDSWYTIYF
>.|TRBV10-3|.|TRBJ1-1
TGTGCCATCAGTGAGTCGGGCAGGGACACTGAAGCTTTCTTT
CAISESGRDTEAFF
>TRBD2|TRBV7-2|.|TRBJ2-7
TGTGCCAGCAGCCTAGAGCGGGGACTCTACGAGCAGTACTTC
CASSLERGLYEQYF
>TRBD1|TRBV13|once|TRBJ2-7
TGTGCCAGCAGCCCAGGGACAGTAGGAGGAGACGAGCAGTACTTC
CASSPGTVGGDEQYF